This T cell receptor beta chain was profiled in a study of T cell responses to AZD1222 COVID-19 vaccine. About the study: Pooled samples include second doses given at about 4 or 12 weeks. General study results and limits: The sample set comprised mostly white British donors with more females, and clonal diversity was possibly underestimated. Spike was spanned by vaccine-associated CD4 TCRs, which were dominant at 160-218 and 743-854. At baseline, seropositivity was found in only a handful of AZD1222 recipients.

The CDR3 has 17 residues. The V segment lost 6 bases and the J segment 3 bases; nucleotides outside the gene matches: 10. Germline-derived CDR1 and CDR2 are KGHSH and LQKENI. The assay was immunoSEQ multiplex PCR, and TCRdb's table has in-frame clones only and misses some. The table has 95,000 to 100,000 clones, 90% to 95% seen once; the top ten hold roughly 13%. On this clone itself: Antigen: not known.

The J gene is TRBJ1-5, the V gene TRBV18, with TRBD1 matching over 11 bases. The material was peripheral blood, obtained on day 0 of AZD1222 vaccination. The clonotype comes from an adult in good health. The CDR3 loop reads CASSWDRGINPNQPQHF. DNA for the CDR3: TGTGCCAGCTCCTGGGACAGGGGGATTAATCCCAATCAGCCCCAGCATTTT.